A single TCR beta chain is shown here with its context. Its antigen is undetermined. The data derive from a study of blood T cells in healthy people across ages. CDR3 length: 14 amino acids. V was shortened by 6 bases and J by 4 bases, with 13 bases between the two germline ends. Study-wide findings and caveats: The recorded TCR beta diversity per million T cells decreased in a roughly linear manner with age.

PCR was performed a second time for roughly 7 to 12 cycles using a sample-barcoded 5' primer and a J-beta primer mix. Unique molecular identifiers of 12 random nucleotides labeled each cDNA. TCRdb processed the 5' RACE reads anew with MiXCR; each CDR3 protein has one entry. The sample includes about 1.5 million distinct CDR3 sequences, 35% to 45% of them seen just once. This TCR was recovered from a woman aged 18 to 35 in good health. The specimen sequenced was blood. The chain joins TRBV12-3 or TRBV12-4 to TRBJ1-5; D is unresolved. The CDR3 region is CASSLQTGNQPQHF. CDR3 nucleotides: TGTGCCAGCAGCCTCCAGACGGGAAATCAGCCCCAGCATTTT.